This TCR beta chain is drawn from a study of breast tumors, draining lymph nodes, adjacent tissues. TCRdb reprocessed the multiplex PCR reads with MiXCR, giving one entry per CDR3 protein. The table lists under 300,000 distinct CDR3 sequences, less than 45% of them singletons. In this sample, this clonotype turned up many times. The target antigen is unknown. J lost 5 bases, V lost 8 bases, and 9 bases had no gene match. Germline V gene data show CDR1 as SGHTA and CDR2 as FQGNSA. This CDR3 spans 14 amino acids. Samples came from axillary lymph nodes draining the breast cancer. Study outcomes and limitations: Most tumor T cells seemingly derive from lymph node, then expand in tumor. Tumor TCR diversity was below lymph nodes but above nontumor tissue. Luminal-like breast cancer showed significantly greater tumor-nontumor repertoire similarity than basal-like breast cancer did. Data only fit, rather than demonstrated, lymph node origin of most tumor T cells.

The sequence was obtained from a female donor with breast cancer. Some clones in this sample may be carry-over from other donors' samples. Material for sequencing was axillary lymph node tissue. The chain joins TRBV7-2 to TRBJ2-5; 9 nucleotides line up with TRBD2. In DNA, the CDR3 is TGTGCCAGCGATAGCGGGAGCTCAAGGGAGACCCAGTACTTC. Translated: CASDSGSSRETQYF.